The T cell receptor (beta chain) under discussion was sequenced for a study of T cell repertoires in cytomegalovirus infection. In TCRdb, the reads were re-called with MiXCR into one record per CDR3 protein. This sample has hundreds of thousands of distinct CDR3 sequences, with 20% to 25% found just once. CDR1 is SGHVS and CDR2 is FNYEAQ in the germline V gene. The CDR3 length is 15 residues. The junction had 7 bases not matched to a gene; V was cut back by 4 bases and J by 3 bases. This clonotype was found many times. The origin of this receptor is a human donor in good health (CMV status not recorded). Some clones in this sample may be carry-over from other donors' samples. The sample taken for sequencing was CD8+ T cells from PBMCs. The chain couples TRBV7-6 to TRBJ2-3; the match to TRBD2 covers 7 bases. This chain's CDR3 is CASSSLASATDTQYF. The CDR3 DNA sequence: TGTGCCAGCAGCTCACTAGCGTCGGCTACAGATACGCAGTATTTT.